This TCR beta chain came from a study of blood T cell repertoires in COVID-19. The wider study: The study drew acute and convalescent COVID-19 samples from the United States, Italy and Spain. Sources were T cells, B-cell-depleted T cells, or PBMCs; the material itself was cDNA or gDNA.

The data were produced by immunoSEQ multiplex PCR, yet TCRdb's version contains in-frame clones alone and is incomplete. The table shows more than 250,000 clones, with approximately 86% occurring only once. The source of this sequence is a man in his late teens or twenties with active or convalescent COVID-19. Sequenced sample: peripheral blood.

The CDR3 region has the DNA TGTGCCAGCAGTCTACAGGGCAGCTATCAGCCCCAGCATTTT. Amino acid sequence: CASSLQGSYQPQHF. The chain has TRBV2 and TRBJ1-5, with D possibly TRBD1 on 6 matching bases. This CDR3 region has 14 residues. V lost 5 bases, J lost 5 bases, and 13 bases lay in between. Germline CDR1 and CDR2: SNHLY and FYNNEI.